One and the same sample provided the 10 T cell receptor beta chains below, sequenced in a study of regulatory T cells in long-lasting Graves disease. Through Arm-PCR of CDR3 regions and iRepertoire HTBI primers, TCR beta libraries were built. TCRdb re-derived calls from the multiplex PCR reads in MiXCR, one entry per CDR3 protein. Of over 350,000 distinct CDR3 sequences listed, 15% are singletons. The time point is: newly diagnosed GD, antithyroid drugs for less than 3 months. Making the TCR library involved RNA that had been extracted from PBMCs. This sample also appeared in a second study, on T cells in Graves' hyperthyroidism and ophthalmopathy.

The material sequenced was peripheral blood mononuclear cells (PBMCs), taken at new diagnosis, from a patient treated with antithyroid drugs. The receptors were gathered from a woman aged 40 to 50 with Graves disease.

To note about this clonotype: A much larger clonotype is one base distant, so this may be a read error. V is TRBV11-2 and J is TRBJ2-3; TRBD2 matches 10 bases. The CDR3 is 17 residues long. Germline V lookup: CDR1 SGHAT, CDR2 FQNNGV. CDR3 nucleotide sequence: TGTGTCAGCAGCCCGCCGCTAGGACTAGCGGTGTCAGATACGCAGTATTTT. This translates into CVSSPPLGLAVSDTQYF. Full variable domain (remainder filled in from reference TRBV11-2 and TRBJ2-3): EAGVAQSPRYKIIEKRQSVAFWCNPISGHATLYWYQQILGQGPKLLIQFQNNGVVDDSQLPKDRFSAERLKGVDSTLKIQPAKLEDSAVYLCVSSPPLGLAVSDTQYFGPGTRLTVL.

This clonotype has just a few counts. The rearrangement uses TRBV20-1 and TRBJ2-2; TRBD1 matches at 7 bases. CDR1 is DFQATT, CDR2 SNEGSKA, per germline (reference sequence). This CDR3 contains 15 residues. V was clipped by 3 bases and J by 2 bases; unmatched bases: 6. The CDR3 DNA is TGCAGTGCTAGGTGGGACAGCAGAAACACCGGGGAGCTGTTTTTT. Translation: CSARWDSRNTGELFF.

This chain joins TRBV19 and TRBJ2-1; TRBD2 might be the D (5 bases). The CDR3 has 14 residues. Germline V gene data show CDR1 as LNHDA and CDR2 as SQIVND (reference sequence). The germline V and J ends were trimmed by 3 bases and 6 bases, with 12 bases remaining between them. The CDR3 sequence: CASSISGLPNEQFF. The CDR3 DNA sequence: TGTGCCAGTAGTATTTCGGGATTACCCAATGAGCAGTTCTTC.

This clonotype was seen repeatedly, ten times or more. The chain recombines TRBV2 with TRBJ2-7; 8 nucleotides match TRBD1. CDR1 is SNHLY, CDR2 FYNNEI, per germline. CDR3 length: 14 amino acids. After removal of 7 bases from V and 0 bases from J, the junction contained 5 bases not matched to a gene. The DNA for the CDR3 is TGTGCCAGCAAGAGTGGGACAGGCTCCTACGAGCAGTACTTC. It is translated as CASKSGTGSYEQYF.

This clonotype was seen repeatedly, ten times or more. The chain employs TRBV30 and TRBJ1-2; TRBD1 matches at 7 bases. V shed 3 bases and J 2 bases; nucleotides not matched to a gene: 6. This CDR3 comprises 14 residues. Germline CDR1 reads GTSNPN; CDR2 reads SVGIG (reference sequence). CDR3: CAWSADRSNYGYTF. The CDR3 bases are TGTGCCTGGAGCGCGGACAGGAGCAACTATGGCTACACCTTC.

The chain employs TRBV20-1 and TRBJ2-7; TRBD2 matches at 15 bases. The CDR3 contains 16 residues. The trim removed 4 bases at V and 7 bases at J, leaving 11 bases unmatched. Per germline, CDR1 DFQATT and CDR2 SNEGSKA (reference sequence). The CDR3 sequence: CSATGLAGGGYREQYF. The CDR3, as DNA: TGCAGTGCTACCGGACTAGCGGGAGGGGGATACAGAGAGCAGTACTTC.

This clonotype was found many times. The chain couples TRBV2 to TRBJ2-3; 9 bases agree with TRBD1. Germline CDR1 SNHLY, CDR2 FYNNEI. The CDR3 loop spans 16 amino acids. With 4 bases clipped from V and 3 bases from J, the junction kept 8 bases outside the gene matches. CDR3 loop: CASSGYRQGETDTQYF. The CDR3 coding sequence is TGTGCCAGCAGTGGCTACCGACAGGGGGAAACAGATACGCAGTATTTT.

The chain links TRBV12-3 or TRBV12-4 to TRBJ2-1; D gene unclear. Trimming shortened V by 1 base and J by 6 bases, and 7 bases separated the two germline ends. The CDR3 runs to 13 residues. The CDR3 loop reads CASSLVYGNEQFF. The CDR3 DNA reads TGTGCCAGCAGTTTAGTATATGGCAATGAGCAGTTCTTC.

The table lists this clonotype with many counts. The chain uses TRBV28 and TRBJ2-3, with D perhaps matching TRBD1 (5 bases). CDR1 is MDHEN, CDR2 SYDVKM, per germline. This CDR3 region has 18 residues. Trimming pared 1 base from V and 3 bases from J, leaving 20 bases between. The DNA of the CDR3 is TGTGCCAGCAGTTTATATTCCGCGCCAGGGAAGTTTACAGATACGCAGTATTTT. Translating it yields CASSLYSAPGKFTDTQYF.

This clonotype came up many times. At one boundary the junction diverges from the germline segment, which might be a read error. The CDR3, as DNA: TGTGCCAGCAGTATAGCGGGAGGGCCTGTTGAGCAGTTCTTC. Residues: CASSIAGGPVEQFF. V gene TRBV12-3 or TRBV12-4 combines with J gene TRBJ2-1; 11 bases are shared with TRBD2. The CDR3 has 14 amino acids.